This T cell receptor (beta chain) stems from a study of cytomegalovirus exposure and HLA in healthy donors. Study-level findings and limits: There was a cluster of highly shared sequence variants that was likely a sequencing artifact. By a later analysis, the bulk of CMV-associated TCR beta chains appeared HLA-restricted. A later analysis linked fewer than 20,000 TCR beta sequences to HLA alleles at 0.05 false discovery rate.

Germline loops: CDR1 LNHDA, CDR2 SQIVND (reference sequence). The CDR3 covers 12 residues. V lost 5 bases, J lost 2 bases, and 7 bases lay in between. At sampling all donors were nominally healthy, likely with unrecorded immune exposures. Primers for the PCR totalled 60 Vbeta and 13 Jbeta. Using immunoSEQ multiplex PCR, the repertoire was profiled, and TCRdb retains in-frame clones only, with some absent. The sample shows 160,000 or so clones, 60% to 85% of them seen only once. In regard to this clone: Its antigen is unknown.

This receptor was taken from a man aged 25 to 40 in good health and CMV-seropositive. This sequence joins TRBV19 and TRBJ2-7; D ambiguous. The sample comprised PBMCs. CDR3 residues: CASSGPTYEQYF. For the CDR3, the DNA is TGTGCCAGTAGTGGGCCGACCTACGAGCAGTACTTC. Supplemented by reference TRBV19 and TRBJ2-7, the full variable domain reads DGGITQSPKYLFRKEGQNVTLSCEQNLNHDAMYWYRQDPGQGLRLIYYSQIVNDFQKGDIAEGYSVSREKKESFPLTVTSAQKNPTAFYLCASSGPTYEQYFGPGTRLTVT.